Following are 32 T cell receptor beta chains from one sample sequenced in a study of T cell responses to AZD1222 COVID-19 vaccine. Some clones are missing from TCRdb's copy, which holds only in-frame ones; the method was immunoSEQ multiplex PCR. Altogether approximately 60,000 clones are present, 80% to 85% being singletons, with the ten largest covering under 7.5%. The sequenced sample was peripheral blood, obtained on day 0 of AZD1222 vaccination. All receptors come from an adult in good health.

The chain combines TRBV6-2 or TRBV6-3 with TRBJ2-3; 7 bases agree with TRBD2. V was clipped by 5 bases and J by 0 bases; unmatched bases: 8. CDR1 MNHEY and CDR2 SVGEGT come from the germline V gene. The CDR3 has 16 amino acids. CDR3 in amino acids: CASSNPWRGSTDTQYF. CDR3 nucleotides: TGTGCCAGCAGTAACCCCTGGCGGGGGAGCACAGATACGCAGTATTTT.

This chain connects TRBV2 to TRBJ1-6; the D is unclear. Germline-derived CDR1 and CDR2 are SNHLY and FYNNEI. The CDR3 spans 11 residues. The V and J ends lost 4 bases and 10 bases respectively, with 5 bases between them. CDR3 coding DNA: TGTGCCAGCAGTGTCGAATCACCCCTCCACTTT. Translated, it gives CASSVESPLHF.

The V call is TRBV5-6, the J call TRBJ1-2, with a weak D call TRBD1 (5 bases). V was shortened by 3 bases and J by 4 bases, with 13 bases between the two germline ends. In germline, CDR1 is SGHDT, CDR2 YYEEEE. The CDR3 extends over 14 amino acids. CDR3 sequence: CASSSARQLYGYTF. The CDR3 coding sequence is TGTGCCAGCAGCTCCGCCAGACAGCTCTATGGCTACACCTTC.

J is TRBJ1-1 and V is TRBV7-2; D might be TRBD1 (5 bases). Looked up from germline, CDR1 is SGHTA and CDR2 is FQGNSA. Trimming left V 4 bases short and J 0 bases short, with 21 bases between. The length of the CDR3 is 18 residues. CDR3 nucleotides: TGTGCCAGCAGCTGGGGGGAGGGGAGGATAAGAATGAACACTGAAGCTTTCTTT. Translating gives CASSWGEGRIRMNTEAFF.

The chain carries TRBV28 and TRBJ1-4, with 7 bases identical to TRBD1. J gave up 3 bases and V 1 base, and 5 bases lay outside the gene matches. This CDR3 has 16 residues. The germline gives CDR1 MDHEN, CDR2 SYDVKM. The CDR3 loop is CASSLSAGTANEKLFF. CDR3 sequence (DNA): TGTGCCAGCAGTTTATCTGCCGGGACAGCTAATGAAAAACTGTTTTTT.

The chain uses TRBV2 and TRBJ1-6; no clear D gene. Per germline, CDR1 SNHLY and CDR2 FYNNEI. This CDR3 contains 16 residues. Trimming shortened V by 3 bases and J by 9 bases, and 18 bases separated the two germline ends. CDR3 residues: CASSDEGRQGGSPLHF. The CDR3 DNA reads TGTGCCAGCAGTGATGAGGGCAGGCAAGGTGGTTCACCCCTCCACTTT.

The chain joins TRBV27 to TRBJ1-1, with D perhaps TRBD1 (5 bases). The CDR3 loop spans 14 amino acids. V dropped 7 bases and J dropped 1 base, with 13 bases sitting between them. The germline V gene encodes CDR1 MNHEY and CDR2 SMNVEV (reference sequence). The CDR3 bases are TGTGCCAGCAAACCCCCCAGGGCGAACACTGAAGCTTTCTTT. It yields the protein CASKPPRANTEAFF.

The chain carries TRBV18 and TRBJ1-1; no reliable D call. The CDR3 is 14 amino acids. CDR1 is KGHSH, CDR2 LQKENI, per germline. Trimming removed 3 bases from V and 2 bases from J, with 10 bases in between. The CDR3 loop reads CASSPGPFNTEAFF. The CDR3 nucleotides are TGTGCCAGCTCACCTGGCCCATTTAACACTGAAGCTTTCTTT.

J is TRBJ2-1 and V is TRBV6-5, with 7 bases aligning to TRBD1. Germline CDR1 is MNHEY and CDR2 is SVGAGI. V shed 0 bases and J 2 bases; nucleotides not matched to a gene: 1. This CDR3 region has 15 residues. The CDR3 nucleotides are TGTGCCAGCAGTTACTCGACAGGGACCTACAATGAGCAGTTCTTC. This gives the protein CASSYSTGTYNEQFF.

The chain uses TRBV18 and TRBJ2-7, with TRBD1 identical over 7 bases. Germline CDR1 and CDR2: KGHSH and LQKENI. The CDR3 totals 15 residues. The V segment lost 3 bases and the J segment 3 bases; nucleotides outside the gene matches: 8. CDR3 sequence: CASSPGKGGLYEQYF. The CDR3 nucleotides read TGTGCCAGCTCACCGGGCAAAGGGGGCCTCTACGAGCAGTACTTC.

This clone was counted once. This rearrangement joins TRBV10-3 to TRBJ1-1; D may be TRBD1 (5 bases). Germline V gene lookup returns CDR1 ENHRY and CDR2 SYGVKD. Trimming removed 6 bases from V and 8 bases from J, with 16 bases in between. The CDR3 sequence is 13 residues long. CDR3 DNA sequence: TGTGCCATCAGAGAACAGGTTTCCCAGGAAGCTTTCTTT. Encoded protein: CAIREQVSQEAFF.

The V and J genes are TRBV18 and TRBJ2-7; the match to TRBD1 covers 9 bases. V lost 6 bases, J lost 3 bases, and 12 bases stayed unmatched. Germline CDR1 KGHSH, CDR2 LQKENI. The CDR3 runs 16 residues. DNA of the CDR3: TGTGCCAGCTCCCCGCCGGAGACAGGGGGTAACTACGAGCAGTACTTC. The encoded protein is CASSPPETGGNYEQYF. Filled out from reference TRBV18 and TRBJ2-7, the complete variable domain reads NAGVMQNPRHLVRRRGQEARLRCSPMKGHSHVYWYRQLPEEGLKFMVYLQKENIIDESGMPKERFSAEFPKEGPSILRIQQVVRGDSAAYFCASSPPETGGNYEQYFGPGTRLTVT.

The rearrangement joins TRBV7-6 to TRBJ2-1, with D unclear. Trimming cost V 3 bases and J 8 bases, with 14 bases left between them. The germline CDR1 and CDR2 sequences are SGHVS and FNYEAQ. The CDR3 runs 14 residues. The CDR3 DNA is TGTGCCAGCAGCTTGCGGACCATTGGCCATGAGCAGTTCTTC. Its protein is CASSLRTIGHEQFF.

The rearrangement uses TRBV19 and TRBJ1-6, with D maybe TRBD1 (5 bases). V was pared by 7 bases and J by 9 bases, with 16 bases between. In germline, CDR1 is LNHDA, CDR2 SQIVND (reference sequence). The CDR3 length is 14 residues. The CDR3 sequence is CASTPTEIGSPLHF. CDR3 nucleotides: TGTGCCAGTACCCCGACAGAGATAGGTTCACCCCTCCACTTT.

The chain employs TRBV4-3 and TRBJ2-7, with 9 bases matching TRBD1. Germline trimming cut 3 bases from V and 0 bases from J; bases unmatched to any gene: 3. The CDR3 contains 15 residues. From germline, CDR1 is LGHNA and CDR2 YSLEER. CDR3 residues: CASSQGQGSSYEQYF. DNA for the CDR3: TGCGCCAGCAGCCAGGGACAGGGAAGCTCCTACGAGCAGTACTTC.

V and J are TRBV30 and TRBJ2-7; TRBD1 matches 7 bases. Germline assignment: CDR1 GTSNPN and CDR2 SVGIG (reference sequence). The CDR3 runs 14 residues. V trimming: 5 bases; J trimming: 5 bases; junction bases outside the gene matches: 12. CDR3 coding DNA: TGTGCCTGGTCTACAGGGGAAGGAGGAAACGAGCAGTACTTC. Residues: CAWSTGEGGNEQYF.

V usage is TRBV18 and J usage is TRBJ1-4; D is ambiguous. Between the trimmed V and J ends, which lost 0 bases and 3 bases, there was a span of 8 bases. The germline V gene has CDR1 KGHSH and CDR2 LQKENI. The CDR3 consists of 15 residues. CDR3 nucleotide sequence: TGTGCCAGCTCACCACCAAGCATAGCTAATGAAAAACTGTTTTTT. Protein sequence: CASSPPSIANEKLFF.

J is TRBJ2-3 and V is TRBV4-1; D assignment may be TRBD1 or TRBD2 (5 bases each). Germline assignment: CDR1 MGHRA and CDR2 YSYEKL. Trimming shortened V by 0 bases and J by 3 bases, and 13 bases separated the two germline ends. The CDR3 contains 16 residues. The CDR3 DNA reads TGCGCCAGCAGCCAAGAGCCTGGGTGGGGGACAGATACGCAGTATTTT. It encodes CASSQEPGWGTDTQYF.

This chain connects TRBV19 to TRBJ2-7; perhaps TRBD1 as D (5 bases). Between the trimmed V and J ends, which lost 3 bases and 2 bases, there was a span of 14 bases. Per germline, CDR1 LNHDA and CDR2 SQIVND (reference sequence). The CDR3 is made up of 15 amino acids. CDR3 amino acids: CASSMDQGRPYEQYF. The DNA for the CDR3 is TGTGCCAGTAGTATGGACCAGGGAAGGCCCTACGAGCAGTACTTC.

This clone was counted once. J is TRBJ2-1 and V is TRBV5-1; D gene ambiguous. V lost 0 bases, J lost 3 bases, and 7 bases lay in between. Germline V gene data show CDR1 as SGHRS and CDR2 as YFSETQ. CDR3 size: 14 residues. CDR3 region: CASSLEGGYNEQFF. As DNA, the CDR3 is TGCGCCAGCAGCTTGGAGGGTGGCTACAATGAGCAGTTCTTC.

The CDR3 loop is CASSSVASAGETQYF. DNA of the CDR3: TGTGCCAGCAGCTCCGTGGCATCGGCGGGAGAGACCCAGTACTTC. The genes are TRBV5-4 and TRBJ2-5, with a weak D call TRBD2 (5 bases). The CDR3 loop spans 15 amino acids. Trimming removed 3 bases at V and 4 bases at J, with 16 bases between. Germline CDR1 SGHNT, CDR2 YYREEE (reference sequence).

J is TRBJ1-6 and V is TRBV10-1, with a tentative D call TRBD1 (6 bases). Trimming pared 2 bases from V and 9 bases from J, leaving 11 bases between. Germline V lookup: CDR1 WNHNN, CDR2 SYGVQD (reference sequence). CDR3 size: 14 residues. The CDR3 bases are TGCGCCAGCAGTGAGGGACAGAATTTTTCACCCCTCCACTTT. This encodes CASSEGQNFSPLHF.

V gene TRBV30 combines with J gene TRBJ1-4; 9 bases map to TRBD1. V lost 2 bases, J lost 6 bases, and 4 bases stayed unmatched. Per the germline V gene, CDR1 is GTSNPN and CDR2 is SVGIG (reference sequence). CDR3 size: 14 residues. The CDR3 nucleotides read TGTGCCTGGAGTTTCGACAGGGGGGATGAAAAACTGTTTTTT. Translated: CAWSFDRGDEKLFF.

In nucleotides, the CDR3 is TGTGCCAGCAGTTCCTTCGGGGGAGAGAACTATGGCTACACCTTC. Protein product: CASSSFGGENYGYTF. The J gene is TRBJ1-2, the V gene TRBV6-2 or TRBV6-3; possibly TRBD1 for D (5 bases). The germline CDR1 and CDR2 sequences are MNHEY and SVGEGT. V was pared by 4 bases and J by 2 bases, with 14 bases between. This CDR3 comprises 15 residues.

This rearrangement joins TRBV6-5 to TRBJ1-5; no clear D. The germline gives CDR1 MNHEY, CDR2 SVGAGI. This CDR3 contains 14 residues. V lost 6 bases and J 7 bases, leaving 16 bases between the germline ends. Here the CDR3 DNA reads TGTGCCAGCAGGTCCAACGGACTGAACCAGCCCCAGCATTTT. This translates into CASRSNGLNQPQHF.

J is TRBJ2-2 and V is TRBV11-3; 7 bases agree with TRBD1. With V trimmed by 4 bases and J by 1 base, 3 bases remained unmatched. Germline lookup yields CDR1 SGHNT and CDR2 YENEEA. This CDR3 has 15 residues. The chain's CDR3 is CASSSWTGNTGELFF. The CDR3, as DNA: TGTGCCAGCAGCTCGTGGACAGGGAACACCGGGGAGCTGTTTTTT.

The chain is built from TRBV25-1 and TRBJ2-3, with D maybe TRBD1 (5 bases). Per germline, CDR1 MGHDK and CDR2 SYGVNS. The ends were cut back, 1 base at V and 2 bases at J, with 7 bases in the middle. CDR3 size: 14 residues. CDR3 protein: CASSEWGLTDTQYF. CDR3 DNA sequence: TGTGCCAGCAGTGAATGGGGCCTCACAGATACGCAGTATTTT.

The chain combines TRBV19 with TRBJ1-5, with 9 positions matching TRBD1. V lost 2 bases to trimming and J lost 6 bases; unmatched junction nucleotides: 5. Germline V gives CDR1 LNHDA, CDR2 SQIVND (reference sequence). The CDR3 loop spans 15 amino acids. CDR3: CASSITPTGGQPQHF. CDR3 DNA sequence: TGTGCCAGTAGTATAACCCCGACAGGGGGTCAGCCCCAGCATTTT.

The rearrangement links TRBV7-2 to TRBJ2-7; D could derive from TRBD1 or TRBD2 (5 bases each). This CDR3 has 14 amino acids. With 2 bases removed from V and 2 bases from J, the gap between germline ends came to 10 bases. Germline assignment: CDR1 SGHTA and CDR2 FQGNSA. The CDR3 nucleotides read TGTGCCAGCAGCTTATGGGACGGTACCTACGAGCAGTACTTC. Amino acid sequence: CASSLWDGTYEQYF.

The V call is TRBV3-1 (or the pseudogene TRBV3-2), the J call TRBJ2-2, with 9 bases fitting TRBD1. The CDR3 extends over 16 amino acids. Germline values: CDR1 LGHDT, CDR2 YNNKEL (reference sequence). With V trimmed by 4 bases and J by 5 bases, 8 bases remained unmatched. CDR3 DNA sequence: TGTGCCAGCAGCCCTTCGGGACAGGGCCGAACCGGGGAGCTGTTTTTT. It specifies CASSPSGQGRTGELFF.

The rearrangement links TRBV6-5 to TRBJ2-1, with D tentatively TRBD1 or TRBD2 (5 bases each). This CDR3 region has 14 residues. Germline V gene data show CDR1 as MNHEY and CDR2 as SVGAGI. V was shortened by 6 bases and J by 6 bases, with 15 bases between the two germline ends. CDR3 sequence: CASRRDQGSNEQFF. The CDR3 DNA reads as TGTGCCAGCAGGAGGGATCAGGGTAGCAATGAGCAGTTCTTC.

V gene TRBV6-5 combines with J gene TRBJ2-1; 7 positions match TRBD1. CDR3 size: 13 residues. Trimming took 6 bases from V and 4 from J; bases not matched to a gene: 3. Germline assignment: CDR1 MNHEY and CDR2 SVGAGI. The CDR3 DNA reads as TGTGCCAGCAGACAGGGGCTTTACAATGAGCAGTTCTTC. This translates into CASRQGLYNEQFF.